This T cell receptor beta chain was profiled in a study of post-analysis software for immune sequencing data. The V and J ends lost 2 bases and 1 base, in that order; junction bases with no gene match: 10. This CDR3 contains 18 residues. Study results and limitations: Five TRBV segments, TRBV5-6, TRBV5-1 and TRBV20-1 among them, were found more frequent in patients than controls.

A note on this clonotype: Its antigen remains unknown.

Researchers reported that TCR beta cDNA libraries carried unique molecular identifiers. The T cell input of roughly 0.95 to 11 million gave a few hundred thousand cDNA molecules. TCRdb independently ran MiXCR on the PCR reads; one entry per CDR3 protein. The table includes hundreds of thousands of distinct CDR3 sequences, 25% to 30% detected once. Input material: blood. The source is a girl under 18 with multiple sclerosis. V usage is TRBV23-1 and J usage is TRBJ2-3, with 9 bases matching TRBD1. TRBV23-1 is an open reading frame, and its role is uncertain. The CDR3 DNA sequence: TGCGCCAGCAGTCAAGCCCGACTTACAGGGGGCGGCACAGATACGCAGTATTTT. It yields the protein CASSQARLTGGGTDTQYF.